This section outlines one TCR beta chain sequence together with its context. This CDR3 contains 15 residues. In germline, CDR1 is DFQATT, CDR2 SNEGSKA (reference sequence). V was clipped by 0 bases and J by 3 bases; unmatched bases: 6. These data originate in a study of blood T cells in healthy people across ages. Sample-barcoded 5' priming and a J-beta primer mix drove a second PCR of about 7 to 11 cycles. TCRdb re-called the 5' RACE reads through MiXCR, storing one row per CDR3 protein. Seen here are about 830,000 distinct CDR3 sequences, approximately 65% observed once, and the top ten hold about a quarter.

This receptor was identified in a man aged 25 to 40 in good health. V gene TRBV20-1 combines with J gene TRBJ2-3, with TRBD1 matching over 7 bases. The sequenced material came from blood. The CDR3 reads CSARDLEGATDTQYF. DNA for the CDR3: TGCAGTGCTAGAGATCTTGAGGGGGCGACAGATACGCAGTATTTT.